This TCR beta chain was documented in a study of blood T cell repertoires in COVID-19. V dropped 3 bases and J dropped 7; count of bases not matched to a gene: 4. This CDR3 contains 14 residues. Looked up from germline, CDR1 is KGHSH and CDR2 is LQKENI. A few counts support this clone. As originally analysed: Estimation of nucleated cell counts was performed using reference gene primer amplification. TCRdb's table, derived via immunoSEQ multiplex PCR, lists solely in-frame clones and lacks some. V, J and clone size are those of that table, while D and trimming were read from the DNA. The sample lists roughly 170,000 clones, over 60% occurring once.

Sequencing used peripheral blood. The V gene is TRBV18, the J gene TRBJ2-1; 9 bases fit TRBD1. This receptor was identified in a woman between 65 and 79 years old with acute or convalescent COVID-19. The CDR3 coding sequence is TGTGCCAGCTCACCCGGGACAGGGTTAAATGAGCAGTTCTTC. Protein product: CASSPGTGLNEQFF. Variable domain in full (rest from reference TRBV18 and TRBJ2-1): NAGVMQNPRHLVRRRGQEARLRCSPMKGHSHVYWYRQLPEEGLKFMVYLQKENIIDESGMPKERFSAEFPKEGPSILRIQQVVRGDSAAYFCASSPGTGLNEQFFGPGTRLTVL.